This passage covers 15 T cell receptor beta chains from one sample sequenced in a study of blood T cells in healthy people across ages. For the second PCR, which ran for about 7 to 11 cycles, a sample-barcoded 5' primer and a J-beta primer mix were used. TCRdb itself ran the 5' RACE reads through MiXCR, one entry per CDR3 protein. The profile shows around 650,000 distinct CDR3 sequences, 32% of them singletons. The sequencing input was blood. The receptors here all came from a woman older than 75 in good health.

This clonotype has at least ten counts. Possible read error: a much larger clone is one base away. The chain couples TRBV24-1 to TRBJ2-5; D might be TRBD1 (6 bases). Germline V gene lookup returns CDR1 KGHDR and CDR2 SFDVKD. CDR3 length: 13 residues. Trimming removed 5 bases at V and 11 bases at J, with 17 bases between. CDR3 loop: CATSGPRGHEQYF. The DNA of the CDR3 is TGTGCCACCAGTGGCCCCAGGGGACATGAGCAGTACTTC.

This clonotype was counted many times. The rearrangement uses TRBV25-1 and TRBJ2-1, with 7 positions matching TRBD2. The germline gives CDR1 MGHDK, CDR2 SYGVNS. This CDR3 contains 15 residues. The junction had 11 bases not matched to a gene; V was cut back by 3 bases and J by 9 bases. CDR3 DNA: TGTGCCAGCAGTGAGAGATTCGGGGGGACGGGTGAGCAGTTCTTC. It is translated as CASSERFGGTGEQFF.

This clonotype was observed many times. The chain couples TRBV7-2 to TRBJ2-7; no clear D gene. CDR1 and CDR2 (germline): SGHTA, FQGNSA. Trimming shortened V by 2 bases and J by 6 bases, and 8 bases separated the two germline ends. The CDR3 is made up of 12 amino acids. CDR3 nucleotides: TGTGCCAGCAGCTTACCCGTCGGCGAGCAGTACTTC. Residues: CASSLPVGEQYF.

Remarks on this clonotype: Possible read error: a much larger clone is one base away. CDR3 loop: CSVRGVVAGGYGYTF. The CDR3 DNA follows: TGCAGTGTTAGAGGGGTGGTCGCAGGGGGCTATGGCTACACCTTC. The chain carries TRBV20-1 and TRBJ1-2, with 7 positions matching TRBD1. CDR1 is DFQATT, CDR2 SNEGSKA, per germline (reference sequence). The CDR3 consists of 15 residues.

This clonotype was detected only a few times. This chain connects TRBV10-2 to TRBJ1-5, with 7 bases fitting TRBD1. Germline loops: CDR1 WSHSY, CDR2 SAAADI. With 10 bases clipped from V and 8 bases from J, the junction kept 11 bases outside the gene matches. There are 13 residues in the CDR3. The CDR3 loop is CATETGFGEPQHF. In DNA, the CDR3 is TGCGCCACGGAGACAGGGTTCGGGGAGCCCCAGCATTTT.

This clonotype was detected many times. CDR3 residues: CASSLGRVGNSPLHF. The DNA for the CDR3 is TGTGCCAGCAGCCTCGGCAGGGTCGGGAATTCACCCCTCCACTTT. This chain links TRBV12-3 or TRBV12-4 with TRBJ1-6, with D maybe TRBD1 (5 bases). This CDR3 region has 15 residues. V was cut by 6 bases and J by 7 bases, with 16 bases left in between.

The V call is TRBV15, the J call TRBJ2-1; D is uncertain. Germline assignment: CDR1 LNHNV and CDR2 YYDKDF (reference sequence). The CDR3 consists of 14 residues. Trimming shortened V by 2 bases and J by 12 bases, and 17 bases separated the two germline ends. The CDR3 loop reads CATSRPPSFLAQFF. The CDR3 bases are TGTGCCACCAGCAGACCCCCGTCCTTCCTCGCGCAGTTCTTC.

This clonotype has at least ten counts. This chain connects TRBV5-1 to TRBJ2-7, with D perhaps TRBD2 (5 bases). From germline, CDR1 is SGHRS and CDR2 YFSETQ. V lost 4 bases and J 3 bases, leaving 11 bases between the germline ends. CDR3 length: 13 amino acids. DNA of the CDR3: TGCGCCAGCAGCCCCCCGGGGAACTACGAGCAGTACTTC. As protein: CASSPPGNYEQYF.

The rearrangement links TRBV7-2 to TRBJ1-3; D gene unclear. This CDR3 comprises 13 residues. Germline assignment: CDR1 SGHTA and CDR2 FQGNSA. V was pared by 6 bases and J by 4 bases, with 10 bases between. In DNA form, the CDR3 reads TGTGCCAGCAGACGGGGTGGGGGAAACACCATATATTTT. This translates into CASRRGGGNTIYF.

This clonotype has a count of ten or more. The chain couples TRBV5-1 to TRBJ2-7; 9 bases align to TRBD2. The trim removed 4 bases at V and 1 base at J, leaving 6 bases unmatched. This CDR3 is built from 15 residues. Germline loops: CDR1 SGHRS, CDR2 YFSETQ. In nucleotides, the CDR3 is TGCGCCAGCAGCCGCTCAGCGGGGGGTTCCTACGAGCAGTACTTC. It encodes CASSRSAGGSYEQYF.

This clonotype came up many times. This chain joins TRBV7-3 and TRBJ2-3, with D unresolved. There are 13 residues in the CDR3. Trimming removed 4 bases at V and 5 bases at J, with 10 bases between. CDR1 and CDR2 from the germline V gene are SGHTA and FQGTGA. The CDR3 here is CASSYRRGDTQYF. The CDR3, as DNA: TGTGCCAGCAGCTACCGGAGAGGAGATACGCAGTATTTT.

As concerns this clonotype: This may be a read error, as it is one base from a much larger clone. V usage is TRBV3-1 and J usage is TRBJ2-1; 10 bases align to TRBD2. CDR3 length equals 14 residues. Germline V gives CDR1 LGHDT, CDR2 YNNKEL (reference sequence). CDR3 sequence reads: CAGSGGAYYNEQFF. CDR3 DNA: TGTGCCGGCAGCGGGGGGGCCTATTACAATGAGCAGTTCTTC.

This clonotype was detected only once. A much larger clone differs from this one at a single base, so this may be a read error. V is TRBV5-8 and J is TRBJ2-4; weak D call: TRBD2 (5 bases). The germline V and J ends were trimmed by 4 bases and 13 bases, with 18 bases remaining between them. CDR1 and CDR2 from the germline V gene are SGHTS and YDEGEE. The CDR3 is made up of 13 amino acids. In DNA, the CDR3 is TGTGCCAGCAGCCTCTCCTATCGGGAAGAGCAGTACTTC. Protein product: CASSLSYREEQYF.

V usage is TRBV27 and J usage is TRBJ1-6; a possible D gene is TRBD1 (5 bases). Deletions cut 6 bases from V and 10 bases from J, with 13 bases between. CDR1 MNHEY and CDR2 SMNVEV come from the germline V gene (reference sequence). CDR3 length: 13 residues. The CDR3 protein is CASRFQGDSPLHF. CDR3 in DNA: TGTGCCAGCAGGTTTCAGGGCGACTCACCCCTCCACTTT.

This clonotype was detected a few times. CDR3 in DNA: TGCAGTGCTAGCCGCTATGATTCGAATGGCTACACCTTC. It translates to CSASRYDSNGYTF. The chain links TRBV20-1 to TRBJ1-2; no definite D call. V was clipped by 3 bases and J by 6 bases, with 14 bases between them. Germline CDR1 DFQATT, CDR2 SNEGSKA (reference sequence). The CDR3 consists of 13 residues.